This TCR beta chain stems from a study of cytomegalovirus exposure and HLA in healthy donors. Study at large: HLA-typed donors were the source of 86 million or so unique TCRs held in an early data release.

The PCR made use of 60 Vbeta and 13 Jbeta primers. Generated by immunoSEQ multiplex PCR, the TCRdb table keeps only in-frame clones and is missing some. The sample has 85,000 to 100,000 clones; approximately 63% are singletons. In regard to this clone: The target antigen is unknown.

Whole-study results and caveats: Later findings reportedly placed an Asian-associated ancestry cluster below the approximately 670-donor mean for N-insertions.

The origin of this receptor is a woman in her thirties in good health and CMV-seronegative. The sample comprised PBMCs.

This CDR3 reads CASSLPTGWGGYTF. CDR3 in DNA: TGCGCCAGCAGCTTACCGACAGGGTGGGGGGGCTACACCTTC. The chain couples TRBV5-1 to TRBJ1-2; the match to TRBD1 covers 7 bases. This CDR3 spans 14 amino acids. Germline CDR1 is SGHRS and CDR2 is YFSETQ. Trimming took 2 bases from V and 8 from J; bases not matched to a gene: 9.